These 31 T cell receptor beta chains were all obtained from the same sample, sequenced in a study of shared clonotypes between healthy human individuals. TCRdb keeps only in-frame clones here, not all; method: immunoSEQ multiplex PCR. Here the sample spans 2 million to 3 million clones, approximately 93% being singletons. The sequenced sample was naive CD4+ T cells from PBMCs. This sample's subset: CD45RA+ positively selected. The receptors derive from a man younger than 30 in good health. Some clones in this sample may be carry-over from other donors' samples.

This chain links TRBV27 with TRBJ1-5, with D perhaps matching TRBD1 (6 bases). This CDR3 is 17 amino acids long. The ends were cut back, 5 bases at V and 7 bases at J, with 24 bases in the middle. Germline loops: CDR1 MNHEY, CDR2 SMNVEV (reference sequence). The CDR3 loop is CASSLGTPGSVGQPQHF. In nucleotides, the CDR3 is TGTGCCAGCAGTCTCGGGACACCAGGGTCGGTAGGGCAGCCCCAGCATTTT.

V usage is TRBV30 and J usage is TRBJ2-5; D gene unclear. The CDR3 contains 13 residues. Looked up from germline, CDR1 is GTSNPN and CDR2 is SVGIG (reference sequence). The V gene lost 1 base and the J gene lost 5 bases, with 11 bases spanning the gap. The CDR3 loop is CAWSEDGRETQYF. The CDR3 coding sequence is TGTGCCTGGAGTGAGGACGGTCGGGAGACCCAGTACTTC. The entire variable domain, with the rest obtained from reference TRBV30 and TRBJ2-5, is as follows: SQTIHQWPATLVQPVGSPLSLECTVEGTSNPNLYWYRQAAGRGLQLLFYSVGIGQISSEVPQNLSASRPQDRQFILSSKKLLLSDSGFYLCAWSEDGRETQYFGPGTRLLVL.

The chain links TRBV5-1 to TRBJ2-5; D is undetermined. The germline CDR1 and CDR2 sequences are SGHRS and YFSETQ. This CDR3 is built from 14 residues. V lost 4 bases and J 3 bases, leaving 13 bases between the germline ends. The CDR3 bases are TGCGCCAGCAGCATTCTAAACGGCAAAGAGACCCAGTACTTC. Amino acid sequence: CASSILNGKETQYF.

The genes are TRBV7-6 and TRBJ2-1; TRBD1 agrees at 7 bases. The CDR3 has 17 amino acids. The germline V gene has CDR1 SGHVS and CDR2 FNYEAQ. With V trimmed by 4 bases and J by 8 bases, 17 bases remained unmatched. The CDR3 loop is CASSSDQRTGGKDEQFF. For the CDR3, the DNA is TGTGCCAGCAGCTCAGATCAACGGACAGGAGGTAAGGATGAGCAGTTCTTC.

The chain recombines TRBV10-3 with TRBJ1-3, with no clear D. V lost 2 bases, J lost 0 bases, and 11 bases lay in between. CDR1 is ENHRY and CDR2 is SYGVKD in the germline V gene. The CDR3 spans 16 residues. The CDR3 DNA sequence: TGTGCCATCAGTGAGCCCCCGGGTAGCTCTGGAAACACCATATATTTT. It specifies CAISEPPGSSGNTIYF.

The rearrangement joins TRBV28 to TRBJ2-7, with D possibly TRBD2 on 7 matching bases. Trimming left V 8 bases short and J 2 bases short, with 13 bases between. Germline-derived CDR1 and CDR2 are MDHEN and SYDVKM. The CDR3 is made up of 13 amino acids. The CDR3 is CASRPGGTYEQYF. The CDR3 region has the DNA TGTGCCAGCCGCCCGGGGGGCACCTACGAGCAGTACTTC.

This chain connects TRBV2 to TRBJ2-3; D ambiguous. The germline CDR1 and CDR2 sequences are SNHLY and FYNNEI. The ends were cut back, 3 bases at V and 6 bases at J, with 4 bases in the middle. The CDR3 runs to 11 residues. DNA of the CDR3: TGTGCCAGCAGTGATGTCGATACGCAGTATTTT. This gives the protein CASSDVDTQYF.

Notes on this clone: Other DNA sequences in the same sample also yield this CDR3. The chain employs TRBV6-1 and TRBJ1-5; D perhaps matches TRBD1 (6 bases). The V gene's germline CDR1 is MNHNS and CDR2 SASEGT. CDR3 length: 14 amino acids. The V gene lost 2 bases and the J gene lost 6 bases, with 11 bases spanning the gap. CDR3 sequence: CASSERRGGQPQHF. CDR3 in DNA: TGTGCCAGCAGTGAACGCAGGGGCGGTCAGCCCCAGCATTTT.

This clone has ten or more counts. This chain uses TRBV5-1 with TRBJ2-7; no clear D gene. Looked up from germline, CDR1 is SGHRS and CDR2 is YFSETQ. Trimming took off 0 bases at V and 0 bases at J, with 7 bases between the two ends. The CDR3 loop spans 14 amino acids. The CDR3 loop is CASSLAMGSYEQYF. Written as DNA, the CDR3 is TGCGCCAGCAGCTTGGCCATGGGCTCCTACGAGCAGTACTTC.

This chain links TRBV5-1 with TRBJ1-1; TRBD1 is a possible D gene (5 bases). This CDR3 has 15 amino acids. Germline lookup yields CDR1 SGHRS and CDR2 YFSETQ. Trimming took 4 bases from V and 7 from J, leaving 20 bases between them. CDR3 residues: CASSTRGTGALEAFF. The CDR3 nucleotides read TGCGCCAGCAGCACCCGCGGCACAGGCGCTCTTGAAGCTTTCTTT.

The genes are TRBV18 and TRBJ2-7, with D perhaps matching TRBD2 (5 bases). Looked up from germline, CDR1 is KGHSH and CDR2 is LQKENI. This CDR3 is built from 14 residues. The ends were cut back, 6 bases at V and 2 bases at J, with 14 bases in the middle. CDR3 nucleotides: TGTGCCAGCTCCCTGGGGAGCGTAGCCTACGAGCAGTACTTC. It translates to CASSLGSVAYEQYF.

The genes are TRBV28 and TRBJ1-2; 7 nucleotides align to TRBD1. CDR1 and CDR2 (germline): MDHEN, SYDVKM. The CDR3 contains 14 residues. The ends lost 8 bases at V and 4 bases at J; junction bases unmatched: 10. CDR3 bases: TGTGCCAGCGGGGGGACAGAGACCTCCTATGGCTACACCTTC. The encoded protein is CASGGTETSYGYTF.

This clone appeared once. The chain joins TRBV6-1 to TRBJ2-1, with 10 bases matching TRBD1. Per the germline V gene, CDR1 is MNHNS and CDR2 is SASEGT. V was pared by 4 bases and J by 5 bases, with 5 bases of the junction left unmatched. The CDR3 sequence is 15 residues long. The CDR3 coding sequence is TGTGCCAGCAGTGGGGGACAGGGGCGACACAATGAGCAGTTCTTC. It specifies CASSGGQGRHNEQFF.

The sample holds one count of this clone. The chain uses TRBV19 and TRBJ2-7; either TRBD1 or TRBD2 may fit D (5 bases each). V was pared by 0 bases and J by 6 bases, with 15 bases between. The germline V gene has CDR1 LNHDA and CDR2 SQIVND (reference sequence). The CDR3 consists of 15 residues. CDR3 region: CASSIEGAGGREQYF. CDR3 nucleotide sequence: TGTGCCAGTAGTATAGAAGGGGCAGGAGGACGCGAGCAGTACTTC.

V and J are TRBV19 and TRBJ1-1; 8 nucleotides line up with TRBD1. The CDR3 runs 13 residues. CDR1 is LNHDA and CDR2 is SQIVND in the germline V gene (reference sequence). Germline trimming cut 7 bases from V and 4 bases from J; bases unmatched to any gene: 5. The chain's CDR3 is CASTTGGITEAFF. The DNA for the CDR3 is TGTGCCAGTACTACAGGGGGAATCACTGAAGCTTTCTTT.

The genes are TRBV18 and TRBJ1-5, with unresolved D. The CDR3 totals 13 residues. Trimming stripped 5 bases from V and 1 base from J, with 6 bases between. In germline, CDR1 is KGHSH, CDR2 LQKENI. In DNA, the CDR3 is TGTGCCAGCTCATACGACAGCAATCAGCCCCAGCATTTT. Translated, it gives CASSYDSNQPQHF.

This rearrangement joins TRBV5-6 to TRBJ2-5, with D unresolved. This CDR3 has 15 residues. The V gene lost 4 bases and the J gene lost 1 base, with 14 bases spanning the gap. From germline, CDR1 is SGHDT and CDR2 YYEEEE. The CDR3 protein is CASSLTVAPQETQYF. In DNA form, the CDR3 reads TGTGCCAGCAGCCTCACCGTTGCCCCCCAAGAGACCCAGTACTTC. Looking up the rest from reference TRBV5-6 and TRBJ2-5 gives the full variable domain: DAGVTQSPTHLIKTRGQQVTLRCSPKSGHDTVSWYQQALGQGPQFIFQYYEEEERQRGNFPDRFSGHQFPNYSSELNVNALLLGDSALYLCASSLTVAPQETQYFGPGTRLLVL.

The chain has TRBV11-2 and TRBJ1-1, with a tentative D call TRBD1 (6 bases). CDR3 size: 13 residues. Germline V gene data show CDR1 as SGHAT and CDR2 as FQNNGV. V was shortened by 3 bases and J by 5 bases, with 10 bases between the two germline ends. CDR3 DNA sequence: TGTGCCAGCAGCTTCCAACAGGGAACTGAAGCTTTCTTT. It translates to CASSFQQGTEAFF.

This sequence joins TRBV25-1 and TRBJ2-2; no clear D gene. Germline CDR1 MGHDK, CDR2 SYGVNS. Trimming left V 7 bases short and J 3 bases short, with 6 bases between. The CDR3 has 12 residues. The CDR3 spells CASTGDTGELFF. The CDR3 DNA reads TGTGCCAGCACGGGTGACACCGGGGAGCTGTTTTTT.

In DNA form, the CDR3 reads TGTGCCACCAGCAGAAGCCCAACAGGGTCAAGAAACACCATATATTTT. Its translation: CATSRSPTGSRNTIYF. The V and J genes are TRBV15 and TRBJ1-3; weak D call: TRBD1 (6 bases). This CDR3 has 16 residues. The germline gives CDR1 LNHNV, CDR2 YYDKDF (reference sequence). V lost 2 bases and J lost 5, with 16 bases in between. Supplemented by reference TRBV15 and TRBJ1-3, the full variable domain reads DAMVIQNPRYQVTQFGKPVTLSCSQTLNHNVMYWYQQKSSQAPKLLFHYYDKDFNNEADTPDNFQSRRPNTSFCFLDIRSPGLGDTAMYLCATSRSPTGSRNTIYFGEGSWLTVV.

This clone was seen just once. This chain joins TRBV15 and TRBJ2-4; D is unresolved. The CDR3 covers 16 residues. Germline V gene lookup returns CDR1 LNHNV and CDR2 YYDKDF (reference sequence). Trimming cost V 0 bases and J 0 bases, with 9 bases left between them. The chain's CDR3 is CATSREGGLAKNIQYF. The CDR3 nucleotides are TGTGCCACCAGCAGAGAGGGTGGTCTAGCCAAAAACATTCAGTACTTC. Filled out from reference TRBV15 and TRBJ2-4, the complete variable domain reads DAMVIQNPRYQVTQFGKPVTLSCSQTLNHNVMYWYQQKSSQAPKLLFHYYDKDFNNEADTPDNFQSRRPNTSFCFLDIRSPGLGDTAMYLCATSREGGLAKNIQYFGAGTRLSVL.

The genes are TRBV19 and TRBJ2-3; 11 nucleotides match TRBD1. Germline trimming cut 5 bases from V and 5 bases from J; bases unmatched to any gene: 3. This CDR3 is built from 14 residues. Germline CDR1 LNHDA, CDR2 SQIVND (reference sequence). CDR3 DNA sequence: TGTGCCAGTAGTTGGGACAGGGGGGAAGATACGCAGTATTTT. Amino acid sequence: CASSWDRGEDTQYF.

The chain employs TRBV28 and TRBJ1-2; perhaps TRBD1 as D (5 bases). The V gene lost 3 bases and the J gene lost 8 bases, with 16 bases spanning the gap. The CDR3 loop spans 14 amino acids. CDR1 and CDR2 (germline): MDHEN, SYDVKM. CDR3 region: CASSFQKGYRGYTF. The CDR3 nucleotides read TGTGCCAGCAGTTTTCAAAAGGGGTATCGGGGCTACACCTTC.

V gene TRBV11-2 combines with J gene TRBJ2-7; TRBD2 is a possible D gene (6 bases). Trimming pared 5 bases from V and 6 bases from J, leaving 14 bases between. The CDR3 consists of 13 residues. Germline V gene data show CDR1 as SGHAT and CDR2 as FQNNGV. The chain's CDR3 is CASSRVRGPEQYF. The CDR3 bases are TGTGCCAGCAGCCGAGTGCGGGGCCCCGAGCAGTACTTC.

V gene TRBV6-1 combines with J gene TRBJ2-2, with 13 bases fitting TRBD2. J gave up 3 bases and V 6 bases, and 1 base lay outside the gene matches. The CDR3 covers 15 residues. Germline CDR1 and CDR2: MNHNS and SASEGT. CDR3 sequence: CASRGLAGDTGELFF. CDR3 DNA sequence: TGTGCCAGCAGAGGACTAGCGGGAGACACCGGGGAGCTGTTTTTT.

The chain has TRBV14 and TRBJ2-2; D not resolved. This CDR3 region has 15 residues. The V end lost 2 bases, the J end lost 4 bases, and 11 bases lay between the germline ends. The germline gives CDR1 SGHDN, CDR2 FVKESK. Here the CDR3 reads CASSQLRLSTGELFF. For the CDR3, the DNA is TGTGCCAGCAGCCAACTTAGGTTGAGCACCGGGGAGCTGTTTTTT. The full variable domain, completed using reference TRBV14 and TRBJ2-2, is EAGVTQFPSHSVIEKGQTVTLRCDPISGHDNLYWYRRVMGKEIKFLLHFVKESKQDESGMPNNRFLAERTGGTYSTLKVQPAELEDSGVYFCASSQLRLSTGELFFGEGSRLTVL.

Worth noting for this clone: The junction departs from the called germline gene at one end, perhaps through a read error. Here the CDR3 reads CAVRGAMNTEAFF. The CDR3 DNA reads as TGTGCCGTCAGGGGCGCGATGAACACTGAAGCTTTCTTT. The V and J genes are TRBV10-3 and TRBJ1-1, with a possible D match to TRBD1 (6 bases). Germline V gene data show CDR1 as ENHRY and CDR2 as SYGVKD. This CDR3 comprises 13 residues.

CDR3 bases: TGTGCCAGCAGACTCGACAGGGACCAGCCCCAGCATTTT. Encoded protein: CASRLDRDQPQHF. The chain combines TRBV6-5 with TRBJ1-5; 7 bases are a match to TRBD1. This CDR3 has 13 amino acids. Germline V lookup: CDR1 MNHEY, CDR2 SVGAGI. With V trimmed by 6 bases and J by 7 bases, 6 bases remained unmatched.

The CDR3 sequence is CASSPRLASGRAPSYEQYF. CDR3 sequence (DNA): TGTGCCAGCAGTCCACGGCTGGCTAGCGGGAGGGCCCCCTCCTACGAGCAGTACTTC. The chain recombines TRBV27 with TRBJ2-7; 12 nucleotides align to TRBD2. J lost 0 bases, V lost 5 bases, and 14 bases had no gene match. Per germline, CDR1 MNHEY and CDR2 SMNVEV (reference sequence). The CDR3 is made up of 19 amino acids.

V and J are TRBV19 and TRBJ2-2, with 11 bases aligning to TRBD2. V was clipped by 3 bases and J by 4 bases; unmatched bases: 7. Germline V gene sequence: CDR1 LNHDA, CDR2 SQIVND (reference sequence). There are 17 residues in the CDR3. The CDR3 region has the DNA TGTGCCAGTAGTATCGGGCTAGCGGGAGGAACCACCGGGGAGCTGTTTTTT. Translating it yields CASSIGLAGGTTGELFF.

The chain is built from TRBV4-2 and TRBJ1-1; TRBD1 matches 7 bases. With V trimmed by 0 bases and J by 5 bases, 0 bases remained unmatched. Germline assignment: CDR1 LGHNA and CDR2 YNFKEQ. This CDR3 region has 13 residues. The CDR3 loop reads CASSQETGTEAFF. As DNA, the CDR3 is TGTGCCAGCAGCCAAGAGACAGGGACTGAAGCTTTCTTT.